The 6 T cell receptor beta chains listed next were all sequenced from one sample in a study of T cell responses to AZD1222 COVID-19 vaccine. Measured with immunoSEQ multiplex PCR; TCRdb has only the in-frame clones, and not every one. The sample consists of about 72,000 clones, around 90% of them appearing once. The sample in question was peripheral blood, obtained on day 0 of AZD1222 vaccination. The origin of the receptors is an adult in good health.

This rearrangement joins TRBV2 to TRBJ2-1, with TRBD2 identical over 7 bases. In germline, CDR1 is SNHLY, CDR2 FYNNEI. The CDR3 is 11 residues long. CDR3 sequence reads: CAGGAYNEQFF. In nucleotides, the CDR3 is TGTGCGGGGGGGGCCTACAATGAGCAGTTCTTC.

The chain carries TRBV19 and TRBJ1-1; maybe TRBD1 (6 bases). The ends were cut back, 11 bases at V and 5 bases at J, with 24 bases in the middle. CDR3 length: 15 residues. CDR1 is LNHDA and CDR2 is SQIVND in the germline V gene (reference sequence). The CDR3 nucleotides are TGTGCCGCCGTTGTGATTAGGGACACGGGGACTGAAGCTTTCTTT. Encoded protein: CAAVVIRDTGTEAFF.

The chain combines TRBV12-1 with TRBJ1-4; the DNA was not used to check the table's D call, TRBD1. TRBV12-1 is labeled a pseudogene. The CDR3 runs 18 residues. CDR3 DNA: TGTGCCAGCAGCTTTCCAGGACAGGGCTGGGAGAGAAATGAAAAACTGTTTTTT. Translating it yields CASSFPGQGWERNEKLFF.

As concerns this clone: In the same sample, other DNA sequences code for this CDR3. The chain couples TRBV18 to TRBJ1-1; 10 bases fit TRBD1. J gave up 5 bases and V 3 bases, and 6 bases lay outside the gene matches. This CDR3 is built from 15 residues. Germline assignment: CDR1 KGHSH and CDR2 LQKENI. CDR3 sequence: CASSPSGQGGTEAFF. The CDR3 region has the DNA TGTGCCAGCTCACCCTCCGGACAGGGGGGGACTGAAGCTTTCTTT.

J is TRBJ2-1 and V is TRBV5-4; 9 bases line up with TRBD1. Germline CDR1 reads SGHNT; CDR2 reads YYREEE (reference sequence). The CDR3 is 14 residues long. After removal of 4 bases from V and 9 bases from J, the junction contained 8 bases not matched to a gene. CDR3 nucleotide sequence: TGTGCCAGCAGCCCCGGGACAGGGTTTCCTGAGCAGTTCTTC. This translates into CASSPGTGFPEQFF.

This sequence joins TRBV2 and TRBJ2-7, with D unclear. The CDR3 covers 10 residues. V gave up 7 bases and J gave up 6 bases, with 7 bases separating them. CDR1 SNHLY and CDR2 FYNNEI come from the germline V gene. The CDR3 bases are TGTGCCAGCATCGGAACCGAGCAGTACTTC. The encoded protein is CASIGTEQYF. Supplemented by reference TRBV2 and TRBJ2-7, the full variable domain reads EPEVTQTPSHQVTQMGQEVILRCVPISNHLYFYWYRQILGQKVEFLVSFYNNEISEKSEIFDDQFSVERPDGSNFTLKIRSTKLEDSAMYFCASIGTEQYFGPGTRLTVT.